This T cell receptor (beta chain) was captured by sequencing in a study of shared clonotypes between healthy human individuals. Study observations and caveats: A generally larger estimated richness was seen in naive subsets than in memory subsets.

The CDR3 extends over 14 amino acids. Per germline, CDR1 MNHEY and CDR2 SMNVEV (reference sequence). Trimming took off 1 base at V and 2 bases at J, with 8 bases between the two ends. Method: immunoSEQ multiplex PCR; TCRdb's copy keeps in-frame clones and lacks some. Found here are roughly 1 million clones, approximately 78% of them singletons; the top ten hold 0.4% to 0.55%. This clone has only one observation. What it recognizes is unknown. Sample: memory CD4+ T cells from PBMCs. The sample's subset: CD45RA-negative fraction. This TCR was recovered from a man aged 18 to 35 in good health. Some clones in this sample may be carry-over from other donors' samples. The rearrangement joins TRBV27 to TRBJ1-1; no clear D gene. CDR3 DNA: TGTGCCAGCAGTTTATGGAGTTTTAACACTGAAGCTTTCTTT. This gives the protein CASSLWSFNTEAFF.